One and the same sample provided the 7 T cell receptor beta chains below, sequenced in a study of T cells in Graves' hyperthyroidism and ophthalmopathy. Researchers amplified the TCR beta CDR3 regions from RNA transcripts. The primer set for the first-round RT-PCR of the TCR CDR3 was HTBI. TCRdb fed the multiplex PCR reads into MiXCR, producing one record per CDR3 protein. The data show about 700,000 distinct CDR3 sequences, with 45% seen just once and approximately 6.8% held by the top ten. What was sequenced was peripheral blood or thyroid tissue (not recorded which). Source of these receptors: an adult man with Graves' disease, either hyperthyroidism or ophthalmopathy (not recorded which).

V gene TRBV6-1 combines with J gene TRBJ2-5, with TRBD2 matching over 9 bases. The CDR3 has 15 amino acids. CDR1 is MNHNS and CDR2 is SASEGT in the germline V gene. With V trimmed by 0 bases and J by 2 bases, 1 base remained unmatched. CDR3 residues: CASSEASGSQETQYF. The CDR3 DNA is TGTGCCAGCAGTGAAGCTAGCGGGAGTCAAGAGACCCAGTACTTC.

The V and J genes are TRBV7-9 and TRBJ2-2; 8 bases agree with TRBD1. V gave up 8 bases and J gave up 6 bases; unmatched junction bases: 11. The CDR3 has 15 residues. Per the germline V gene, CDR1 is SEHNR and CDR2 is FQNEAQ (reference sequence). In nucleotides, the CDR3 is TGTGCCAGCCGCGACAGGGGAAAGATCGCCGGGGAGCTGTTTTTT. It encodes CASRDRGKIAGELFF. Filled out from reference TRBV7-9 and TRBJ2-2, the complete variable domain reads DTGVSQNPRHKITKRGQNVTFRCDPISEHNRLYWYRQTLGQGPEFLTYFQNEAQLEKSRLLSDRFSAERPKGSFSTLEIQRTEQGDSAMYLCASRDRGKIAGELFFGEGSRLTVL.

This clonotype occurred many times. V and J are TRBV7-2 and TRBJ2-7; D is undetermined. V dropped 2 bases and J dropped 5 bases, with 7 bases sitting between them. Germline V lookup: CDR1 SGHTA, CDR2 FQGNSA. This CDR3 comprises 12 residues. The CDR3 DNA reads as TGTGCCAGCAGCTTAATACGGCACGAGCAGTACTTC. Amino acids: CASSLIRHEQYF.

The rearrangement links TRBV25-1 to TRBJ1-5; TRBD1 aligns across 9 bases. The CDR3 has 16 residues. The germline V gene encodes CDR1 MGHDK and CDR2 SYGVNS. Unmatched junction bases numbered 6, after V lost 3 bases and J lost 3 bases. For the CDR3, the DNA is TGTGCCAGCAGTGACGGGACAGGGACCGTCAATCAGCCCCAGCATTTT. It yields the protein CASSDGTGTVNQPQHF.

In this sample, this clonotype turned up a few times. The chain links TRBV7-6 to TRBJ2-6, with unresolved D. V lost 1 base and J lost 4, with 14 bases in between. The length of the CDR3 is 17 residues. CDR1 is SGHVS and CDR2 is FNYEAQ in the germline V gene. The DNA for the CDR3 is TGTGCCAGCAGCTTAGGCCCGACCCGGTGGGGGGCCAACGTCCTGACTTTC. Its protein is CASSLGPTRWGANVLTF.

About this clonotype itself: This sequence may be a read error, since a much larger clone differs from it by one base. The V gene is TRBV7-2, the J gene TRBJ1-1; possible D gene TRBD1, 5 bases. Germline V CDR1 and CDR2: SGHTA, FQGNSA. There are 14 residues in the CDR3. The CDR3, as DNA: TGTGCCAGCAGCGGGACGGCGGTGAACGCTGAAGCTTTCTTT. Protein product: CASSGTAVNAEAFF.

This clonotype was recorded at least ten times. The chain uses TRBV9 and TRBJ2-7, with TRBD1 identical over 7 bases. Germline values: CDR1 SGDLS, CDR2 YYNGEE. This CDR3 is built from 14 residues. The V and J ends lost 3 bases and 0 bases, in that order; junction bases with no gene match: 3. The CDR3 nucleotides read TGTGCCAGCAGCGCAGGGACAGACTCCTACGAGCAGTACTTC. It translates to CASSAGTDSYEQYF.